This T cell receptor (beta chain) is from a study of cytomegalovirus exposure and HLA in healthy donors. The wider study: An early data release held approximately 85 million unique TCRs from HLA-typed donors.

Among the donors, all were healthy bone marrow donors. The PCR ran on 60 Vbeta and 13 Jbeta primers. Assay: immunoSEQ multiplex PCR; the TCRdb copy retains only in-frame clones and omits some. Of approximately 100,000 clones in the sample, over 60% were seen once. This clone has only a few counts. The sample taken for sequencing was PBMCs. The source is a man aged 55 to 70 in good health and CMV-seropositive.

The CDR3 protein is CASSRVNTEAFF. The CDR3 region has the DNA TGTGCCAGTAGTCGGGTGAACACTGAAGCTTTCTTT. The rearrangement uses TRBV19 and TRBJ1-1, with unresolved D. CDR3 length: 12 amino acids. The ends were cut back, 5 bases at V and 0 bases at J, with 4 bases in the middle. From germline, CDR1 is LNHDA and CDR2 SQIVND (reference sequence).